This is a list of T cell receptor beta chains from one sample in a study of CD8 T cells in ankylosing spondylitis. TCRdb passed the 5' RACE reads through MiXCR, listing each CDR3 protein once. The sample contains 250,000 to 350,000 distinct CDR3 sequences, 7.5% to 9% of which appear only once. Sequencing was carried out using blood, either unsorted or a sorted T cell fraction (not recorded which). These receptors came from a male donor with ankylosing spondylitis. Each CDR3 is given with its conserved first and last residue. The D gene is left open where the match is weak. Clone sizes are given selectively: once, few, many, or a class where the clone is expanded.

>TRBV7-2|-|-|TRBJ2-1
CASSSSWNEQFF
TGTGCCAGCAGCTCCTCTTGGAATGAGCAGTTCTTC
>TRBV7-2|-|-|TRBJ2-7
CASSFLTSSYEQYF
TGTGCCAGCAGCTTCCTGACTAGCTCCTACGAGCAGTACTTC
>TRBV20-1|-|few|TRBJ1-2
CSAKQEDYGYTF
TGCAGTGCTAAACAGGAAGACTATGGCTACACCTTC
>TRBV12-3/TRBV12-4|-|many|TRBJ2-1
CASSNREQQFF
TGTGCCAGCAGTAATAGGGAGCAGCAGTTCTTC
>TRBV2|-|-|TRBJ1-1
CASTGTGKSGAFF
TGTGCCAGCACAGGGACGGGAAAGAGTGGAGCTTTCTTT
>TRBV12-3/TRBV12-4|-|-|TRBJ2-5
CASRGIRDGQETQYF
TGTGCCAGCAGGGGGATCCGGGACGGGCAAGAGACCCAGTACTTC
>TRBV12-5|-|few|TRBJ2-7
CASGLVVTTRQVGTGFYEQYF
TGTGCTAGTGGTTTGGTCGTAACTACGCGACAGGTCGGGACGGGTTTCTACGAGCAGTACTTC
>TRBV29-1|-|many|TRBJ1-2
CSVDSRDGYTF
TGCAGCGTTGACAGCAGGGATGGCTACACCTTC
>TRBV12-3/TRBV12-4|TRBD2|many|TRBJ2-1
CASSGLAGADEQFF
TGTGCCAGCAGTGGACTAGCGGGGGCCGATGAGCAGTTCTTC
>TRBV29-1|TRBD2|many|TRBJ2-1
CSVGLTSGWGEQFF
TGCAGCGTAGGACTGACTAGCGGTTGGGGTGAGCAGTTCTTC
>TRBV6-1|-|few|TRBJ1-4
CASSRWGGEGKLFF
TGTGCCAGCAGCCGGTGGGGGGGCGAGGGAAAACTGTTTTTT
>TRBV6-5|TRBD1|few|TRBJ2-7
CASSYGGQEPYEQYF
TGTGCCAGCAGTTACGGGGGACAGGAACCCTACGAGCAGTACTTC
>TRBV29-1|-|few|TRBJ2-1
CSAEGTPRNEQFF
TGCAGCGCTGAGGGGACCCCACGGAATGAGCAGTTCTTC
>TRBV7-9|TRBD1|-|TRBJ2-7
CASGTGYEQYF
TGTGCCAGCGGGACAGGCTACGAGCAGTACTTC
>TRBV29-1|-|few|TRBJ2-3
CSVDRDGSTDTQYF
TGCAGCGTTGATAGAGACGGGAGCACAGATACGCAGTATTTT
>TRBV7-9|TRBD1|few|TRBJ1-4
CASSSWTGNEKLFF
TGTGCCAGCAGCTCCTGGACAGGGAATGAAAAACTGTTTTTT
>TRBV20-1|TRBD2|few|TRBJ2-3
CSKGLAGVADTQYF
TGCAGCAAGGGACTAGCGGGAGTGGCAGATACGCAGTATTTT